These T cell receptor beta chains were read from a single sample in a study of blood T cell repertoires in COVID-19. Measured with immunoSEQ multiplex PCR; TCRdb has only the in-frame clones, and not every one. The data show some 270,000 clones, approximately 91% seen once. Input material: PBMCs or T cells enriched from blood (not recorded which). These receptors all stem from a woman aged 40 to 50 who had recovered from COVID-19. Each CDR3 is given with its conserved first and last residue. The D gene is left open where the match is weak. A row's size may be missing; if present it is once, few, many or a size class.

clone size: -
V gene: TRBV20-1
J gene: TRBJ2-5
D gene: -
CDR3 DNA: TGCAGTGCCCCGCGGGCGACCCAGTACTTC
CDR3 protein: CSAPRATQYF

clone size: -
V gene: TRBV7-2
J gene: TRBJ1-1
D gene: TRBD1
CDR3 DNA: TGTGCCAGCAGCTTAAGCAGCACAGGGGGCACTGAAGCTTTCTTT
CDR3 protein: CASSLSSTGGTEAFF

clone size: -
V gene: TRBV14
J gene: TRBJ2-1
D gene: -
CDR3 DNA: TGTGCCAGCAGCCAAAATAGACAGATCTACAATGAGCAGTTCTTC
CDR3 protein: CASSQNRQIYNEQFF

clone size: -
V gene: TRBV30
J gene: TRBJ2-7
D gene: -
CDR3 DNA: TGTGCCTGGAAACGTCTACTACTATACGAGCAGTACTTC
CDR3 protein: CAWKRLLLYEQYF

clone size: -
V gene: TRBV30
J gene: TRBJ2-7
D gene: TRBD1
CDR3 DNA: TGTGCCTGGAGTGGCCTTCGACAGGGGGCTTTCAACGAGCAGTACTTC
CDR3 protein: CAWSGLRQGAFNEQYF

clone size: -
V gene: TRBV14
J gene: TRBJ2-7
D gene: TRBD2
CDR3 DNA: TGTGCCAGCAGCCAAGAAGTCTTAGTGGGACTAGCGGGAGAAGCAAACGAGCAGTACTTC
CDR3 protein: CASSQEVLVGLAGEANEQYF

clone size: -
V gene: TRBV19
J gene: TRBJ1-4
D gene: -
CDR3 DNA: TGTGCCAGCCAACCCACTCAGGGATCCAAAAAACTGTTTTTT
CDR3 protein: CASQPTQGSKKLFF

clone size: once
V gene: TRBV29-1
J gene: TRBJ2-7
D gene: -
CDR3 DNA: TGCAGCGTGGCCGACGGAGTTTGGGAGTACTTC
CDR3 protein: CSVADGVWEYF

clone size: -
V gene: TRBV19
J gene: TRBJ1-6
D gene: -
CDR3 DNA: TGTGCCAGTAGTATATTGAAGGGTCCAAACAGGGTCGTCGGTTCACCCCTCCACTTT
CDR3 protein: CASSILKGPNRVVGSPLHF

clone size: once
V gene: TRBV19
J gene: TRBJ1-6
D gene: -
CDR3 DNA: TGTGCCAGCACTGAGGGAACCCATAATTCACCCCTCCACTTT
CDR3 protein: CASTEGTHNSPLHF

clone size: -
V gene: TRBV3-1/TRBV3-2
J gene: TRBJ1-2
D gene: -
CDR3 DNA: TGTGCCAGCAGCCAAGGGGGGGTATCGTATGGCTACACCTTC
CDR3 protein: CASSQGGVSYGYTF

clone size: -
V gene: TRBV2
J gene: TRBJ2-3
D gene: TRBD2
CDR3 DNA: TGTGCCAGCAGTGAAAGGGCTAGCGGGGCCACAGATACGCAGTATTTT
CDR3 protein: CASSERASGATDTQYF

clone size: -
V gene: TRBV18
J gene: TRBJ2-7
D gene: -
CDR3 DNA: TGTGCCAGCTCTGCGGGGTACTCCTACGAGCAGTACTTC
CDR3 protein: CASSAGYSYEQYF

clone size: -
V gene: TRBV5-1
J gene: TRBJ1-2
D gene: -
CDR3 DNA: TGCGCCAGCAGCTTGGCCCCAGGGCATGGCTACACCTTC
CDR3 protein: CASSLAPGHGYTF

clone size: -
V gene: TRBV2
J gene: TRBJ1-2
D gene: TRBD1
CDR3 DNA: TGTGCCAGCAGCTCTAGGACAGGGAGGGGTGGCTACACCTTC
CDR3 protein: CASSSRTGRGGYTF